Listed below are T cell receptor beta chains from one sample, sequenced in a study of vaccination effects on CD4 cells after COVID-19. Antigens of these TCRs are unknown. Produced via immunoSEQ multiplex PCR; TCRdb's table is partial and in-frame only. The table lists 70,000 to 95,000 clones, approximately 74% of them singletons, with approximately 1.7% in the top ten. The material was CD4+ T cells from PBMCs cultured with HCoV-229E spike peptides, obtained before COVID-19 vaccination. All receptors come from a human donor who received a COVID-19 vaccine. The CDR3 runs from the conserved cysteine through the conserved F or W. The D gene is left open where the match is weak. A clone size is listed for some rows: how often the clone was seen (once, few, many), or a class if it is expanded.

CDR3aa: CASSLEAAGVAGGPSDTQYF
CDR3nt: TGCGCCAGCAGCTTGGAGGCAGCGGGAGTAGCGGGGGGGCCGTCCGATACGCAGTATTTT
v_gene: TRBV5-1
d_gene: TRBD2
abundance: NA
j_gene: TRBJ2-3

CDR3aa: CAWSAQAMPHGYTF
CDR3nt: TGTGCCTGGAGTGCCCAGGCCATGCCCCATGGCTACACCTTC
v_gene: TRBV30
d_gene: NA
abundance: NA
j_gene: TRBJ1-2

CDR3aa: CASSVDRVSNQPQHF
CDR3nt: TGTGCCAGCAGCGTCGACAGGGTTAGCAATCAGCCCCAGCATTTT
v_gene: TRBV9
d_gene: TRBD1
abundance: NA
j_gene: TRBJ1-5

CDR3aa: CASSRGQYNSPLHF
CDR3nt: TGTGCCAGCAGTAGGGGACAGTATAATTCACCCCTCCACTTT
v_gene: TRBV6-4
d_gene: TRBD1
abundance: NA
j_gene: TRBJ1-6

CDR3aa: CAWRDYGGEAFF
CDR3nt: TGTGCCTGGAGGGATTACGGGGGGGAAGCTTTCTTT
v_gene: TRBV30
d_gene: NA
abundance: NA
j_gene: TRBJ1-1

CDR3aa: CASRLRTGSTFDTQYF
CDR3nt: TGTGCCAGCAGGCTACGGACAGGCTCCACCTTTGATACGCAGTATTTT
v_gene: TRBV2
d_gene: TRBD1
abundance: NA
j_gene: TRBJ2-3

CDR3aa: CASSLIRRKTNTGELFF
CDR3nt: TGTGCCAGCAGCTTAATTAGGCGGAAAACGAACACCGGGGAGCTGTTTTTT
v_gene: TRBV7-2
d_gene: NA
abundance: NA
j_gene: TRBJ2-2

CDR3aa: CASSSRPSSYNEQFF
CDR3nt: TGTGCCAGCAGTTCCAGGCCTTCCTCCTACAATGAGCAGTTCTTC
v_gene: TRBV6-5
d_gene: NA
abundance: NA
j_gene: TRBJ2-1

CDR3aa: CASSDQKSSTDTQYF
CDR3nt: TGTGCCAGCAGTGACCAAAAGTCTAGCACAGATACGCAGTATTTT
v_gene: TRBV2
d_gene: NA
abundance: NA
j_gene: TRBJ2-3

CDR3aa: CASSASGFYNEQFF
CDR3nt: TGTGCCAGCAGTGCAAGCGGATTCTACAATGAGCAGTTCTTC
v_gene: TRBV6-4
d_gene: NA
abundance: NA
j_gene: TRBJ2-1

CDR3aa: CASSTSGRDSNQPQHF
CDR3nt: TGTGCCAGCAGCACCTCGGGGCGGGATAGCAATCAGCCCCAGCATTTT
v_gene: TRBV5-5
d_gene: NA
abundance: NA
j_gene: TRBJ1-5

CDR3aa: CASSLRVVSPLHF
CDR3nt: TGTGCCAGCAGTTTGAGGGTAGTCTCACCCCTCCACTTT
v_gene: TRBV28
d_gene: NA
abundance: NA
j_gene: TRBJ1-6

CDR3aa: CAWSSYRDSLNNEQFF
CDR3nt: TGTGCCTGGAGTTCGTACCGGGACTCCTTAAACAATGAGCAGTTCTTC
v_gene: TRBV30
d_gene: NA
abundance: NA
j_gene: TRBJ2-1

CDR3aa: CASRPSPTGSSPLHF
CDR3nt: TGTGCCAGCAGACCCAGTCCCACGGGGAGTTCACCCCTCCACTTT
v_gene: TRBV28
d_gene: NA
abundance: NA
j_gene: TRBJ1-6

CDR3aa: CASSYSAGGLNIQYF
CDR3nt: TGTGCCAGCAGTTACTCGGCAGGGGGCCTGAACATTCAGTACTTC
v_gene: TRBV6-5
d_gene: TRBD1
abundance: NA
j_gene: TRBJ2-4

CDR3aa: CASSQVRGKAGYTF
CDR3nt: TGTGCCAGCAGCCAAGTTCGGGGGAAGGCTGGCTACACCTTC
v_gene: TRBV3-1/TRBV3-2
d_gene: NA
abundance: NA
j_gene: TRBJ1-2

CDR3aa: CASSPPGLAGQGETQYF
CDR3nt: TGTGCCAGCTCACCCCCGGGACTAGCGGGGCAAGGAGAGACCCAGTACTTC
v_gene: TRBV18
d_gene: TRBD2
abundance: NA
j_gene: TRBJ2-5

CDR3aa: CASGSHLAGDNNEQFF
CDR3nt: TGTGCTAGTGGATCCCATCTAGCGGGGGATAACAATGAGCAGTTCTTC
v_gene: TRBV12-5
d_gene: TRBD2
abundance: NA
j_gene: TRBJ2-1

CDR3aa: CASSRELNQPQHF
CDR3nt: TGTGCCAGCAGCAGAGAACTTAATCAGCCCCAGCATTTT
v_gene: TRBV9
d_gene: NA
abundance: few
j_gene: TRBJ1-5

CDR3aa: CAWSVQLAGATQYF
CDR3nt: TGTGCCTGGAGTGTACAACTAGCGGGAGCGACCCAGTACTTC
v_gene: TRBV30
d_gene: TRBD2
abundance: NA
j_gene: TRBJ2-5

CDR3aa: CASSETGRITEAFF
CDR3nt: TGTGCCAGCAGTGAAACAGGAAGGATAACTGAAGCTTTCTTT
v_gene: TRBV6-1
d_gene: NA
abundance: NA
j_gene: TRBJ1-1

CDR3aa: CASSPQSASTGANVLTF
CDR3nt: TGTGCCAGCAGCCCCCAATCGGCAAGCACAGGGGCCAACGTCCTGACTTTC
v_gene: TRBV7-3
d_gene: NA
abundance: NA
j_gene: TRBJ2-6

CDR3aa: CASSVSGRTSTDTQYF
CDR3nt: TGTGCCAGCAGTGTATCGGGCAGAACTAGCACAGATACGCAGTATTTT
v_gene: TRBV2
d_gene: NA
abundance: NA
j_gene: TRBJ2-3

CDR3aa: CASSPIGINTEAFF
CDR3nt: TGTGCCAGCAGCCCTATTGGGATCAACACTGAAGCTTTCTTT
v_gene: TRBV9
d_gene: NA
abundance: NA
j_gene: TRBJ1-1

CDR3aa: CASRQGQETQYF
CDR3nt: TGCGCCAGCCGACAGGGGCAAGAGACCCAGTACTTC
v_gene: TRBV10-2
d_gene: TRBD1
abundance: NA
j_gene: TRBJ2-5

CDR3aa: CASSFENRTARSPLHF
CDR3nt: TGTGCCAGCAGCTTTGAAAACCGTACAGCGCGATCACCCCTCCACTTT
v_gene: TRBV7-6
d_gene: NA
abundance: NA
j_gene: TRBJ1-6

CDR3aa: CASSPLAANQPQHF
CDR3nt: TGTGCCAGCTCACCATTGGCAGCAAATCAGCCCCAGCATTTT
v_gene: TRBV18
d_gene: NA
abundance: few
j_gene: TRBJ1-5